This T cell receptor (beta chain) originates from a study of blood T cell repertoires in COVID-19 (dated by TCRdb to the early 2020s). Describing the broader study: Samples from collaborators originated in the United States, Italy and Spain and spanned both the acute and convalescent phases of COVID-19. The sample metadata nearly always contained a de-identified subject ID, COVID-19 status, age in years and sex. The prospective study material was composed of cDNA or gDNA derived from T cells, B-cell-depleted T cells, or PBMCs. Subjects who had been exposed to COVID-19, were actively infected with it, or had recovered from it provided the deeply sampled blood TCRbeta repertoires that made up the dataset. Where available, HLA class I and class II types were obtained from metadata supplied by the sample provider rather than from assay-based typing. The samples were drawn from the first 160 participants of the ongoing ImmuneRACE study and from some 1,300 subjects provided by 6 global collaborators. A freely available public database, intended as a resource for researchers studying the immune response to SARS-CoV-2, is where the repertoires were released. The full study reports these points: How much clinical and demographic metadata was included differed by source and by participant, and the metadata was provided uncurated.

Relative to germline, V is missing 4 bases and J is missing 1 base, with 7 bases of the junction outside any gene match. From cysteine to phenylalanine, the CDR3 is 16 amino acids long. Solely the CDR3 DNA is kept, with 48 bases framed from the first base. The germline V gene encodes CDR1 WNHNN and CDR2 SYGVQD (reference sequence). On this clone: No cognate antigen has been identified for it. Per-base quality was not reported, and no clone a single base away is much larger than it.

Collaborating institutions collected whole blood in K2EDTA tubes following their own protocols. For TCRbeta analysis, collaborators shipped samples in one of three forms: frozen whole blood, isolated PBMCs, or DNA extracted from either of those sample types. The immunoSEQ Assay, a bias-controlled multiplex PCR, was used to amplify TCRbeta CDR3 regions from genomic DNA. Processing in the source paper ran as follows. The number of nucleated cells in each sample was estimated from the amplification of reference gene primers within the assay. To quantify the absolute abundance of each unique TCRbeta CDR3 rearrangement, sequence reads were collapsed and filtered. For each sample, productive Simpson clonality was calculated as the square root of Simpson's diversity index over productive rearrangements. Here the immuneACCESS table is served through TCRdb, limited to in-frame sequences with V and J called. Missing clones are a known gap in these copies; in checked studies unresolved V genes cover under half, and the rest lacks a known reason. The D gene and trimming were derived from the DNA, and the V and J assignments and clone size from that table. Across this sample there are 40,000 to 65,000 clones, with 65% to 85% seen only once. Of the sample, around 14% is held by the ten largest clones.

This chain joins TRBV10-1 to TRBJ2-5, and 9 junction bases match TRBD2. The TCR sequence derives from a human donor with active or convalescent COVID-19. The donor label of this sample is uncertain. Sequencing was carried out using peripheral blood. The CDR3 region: CASSVGLASTQETQYF. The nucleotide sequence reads TGCGCCAGCAGTGTGGGACTAGCTTCCACCCAAGAGACCCAGTACTTC.